The T cell receptor (beta chain) under discussion was sequenced for a study of shared clonotypes between healthy human individuals. The study, taken as a whole, reports: At large depth, rarefaction still showed sorted-subset sequencing to be incomplete.

Trimming at V came to 1 base and at J to 3 bases, leaving 7 bases not matched to a gene. Germline CDR1 reads PRHDT; CDR2 reads FYEKMQ (reference sequence). The CDR3 spans 16 residues. Each subset's genomic DNA was shared equally among a number of immunoSEQ plates. The repertoire was sequenced with immunoSEQ multiplex PCR; TCRdb's copy has only in-frame clones and lacks some. The sample lists millions of clones, around 96% occurring once. It was CD45RO-negative cells, positively selected for CCR7, that made up naive CD8 cells, with terminally differentiated effector memory CD45RA+ cells excluded. The donor cohort consisted entirely of Caucasian adults residing in Nashville, Tennessee. As for this clone: The antigen is undetermined.

Specimen: naive CD8+ T cells sorted from blood. This TCR derives from a young man in good health. The genes are TRBV13 and TRBJ1-1; 8 bases are a match to TRBD1. The CDR3 coding sequence is TGTGCCAGCAGCTTAGTACCCCTGACAGGGGACACTGAAGCTTTCTTT. Its translation is CASSLVPLTGDTEAFF.